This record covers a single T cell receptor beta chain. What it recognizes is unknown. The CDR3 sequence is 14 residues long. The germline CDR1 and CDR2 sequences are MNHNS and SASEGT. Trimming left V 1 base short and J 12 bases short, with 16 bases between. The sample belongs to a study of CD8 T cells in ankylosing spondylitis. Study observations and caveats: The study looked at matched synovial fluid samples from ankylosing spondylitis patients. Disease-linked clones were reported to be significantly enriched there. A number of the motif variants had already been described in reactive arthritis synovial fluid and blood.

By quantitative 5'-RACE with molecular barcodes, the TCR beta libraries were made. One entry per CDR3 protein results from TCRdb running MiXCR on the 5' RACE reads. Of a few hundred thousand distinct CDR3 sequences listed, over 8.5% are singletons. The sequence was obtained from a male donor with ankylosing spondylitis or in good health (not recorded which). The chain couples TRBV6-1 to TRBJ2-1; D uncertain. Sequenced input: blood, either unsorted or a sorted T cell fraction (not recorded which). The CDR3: CASSEGDSSFVQFF. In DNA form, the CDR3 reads TGTGCCAGCAGTGAAGGGGATAGCTCCTTCGTGCAGTTCTTC.